Presented here are 27 T cell receptor beta chains from one specimen sequenced in a study of blood T cell repertoires in COVID-19. Clones were sequenced by immunoSEQ multiplex PCR, and TCRdb holds only the in-frame ones, with some missing. There are about 190,000 clones in the sample; 70% to 85% occur only once, and more than 2.5% lies in the top ten. Material: PBMCs or T cells enriched from blood (not recorded which). The receptor set was obtained from a woman aged 25 to 39 who had recovered from COVID-19.

This chain links TRBV5-1 with TRBJ1-1; possible D gene TRBD1, 6 bases. CDR1 and CDR2 from the germline V gene are SGHRS and YFSETQ. This CDR3 is built from 15 residues. The germline V and J ends were trimmed by 0 bases and 1 base, with 10 bases remaining between them. The CDR3 nucleotides are TGCGCCAGCAGCTTGGGGGACATCGGGAACACTGAAGCTTTCTTT. Encoded protein: CASSLGDIGNTEAFF.

The gene calls are TRBV28 and TRBJ1-2; TRBD1 matches 12 bases. The CDR3 spans 16 residues. Trimming at V came to 8 bases and at J to 5 bases, leaving 12 bases not matched to a gene. Germline V lookup: CDR1 MDHEN, CDR2 SYDVKM. DNA for the CDR3: TGTGCCAGCCGTAATGGGGACAGGGGGCTGGGGTATGGCTACACCTTC. Translation gives CASRNGDRGLGYGYTF.

The chain carries TRBV11-2 and TRBJ1-6; D is perhaps TRBD1 (5 bases). Looked up from germline, CDR1 is SGHAT and CDR2 is FQNNGV. The CDR3 has 14 amino acids. Trimming cost V 5 bases and J 5 bases, with 10 bases left between them. CDR3 protein: CASSRGSNNSPLHF. For the CDR3, the DNA is TGTGCCAGCAGCAGGGGTTCTAATAATTCACCCCTCCACTTT. The whole variable domain, remainder taken from reference TRBV11-2 and TRBJ1-6, is EAGVAQSPRYKIIEKRQSVAFWCNPISGHATLYWYQQILGQGPKLLIQFQNNGVVDDSQLPKDRFSAERLKGVDSTLKIQPAKLEDSAVYLCASSRGSNNSPLHFGNGTRLTVT.

V usage is TRBV5-8 and J usage is TRBJ1-5; no firm D call. The germline V gene encodes CDR1 SGHTS and CDR2 YDEGEE. This CDR3 has 15 residues. The V end was cut by 4 bases, the J end by 0 bases, with 11 bases between. In DNA, the CDR3 is TGTGCCAGCAGCCTAAGCTACTATAGCAATCAGCCCCAGCATTTT. This gives the protein CASSLSYYSNQPQHF.

The rearrangement links TRBV11-2 to TRBJ2-7; 7 bases map to TRBD1. V trimming: 5 bases; J trimming: 2 bases; junction bases outside the gene matches: 9. Germline V gene data show CDR1 as SGHAT and CDR2 as FQNNGV. The CDR3 is 15 residues long. The CDR3 protein is CASSVYRGPTYEQYF. As DNA, the CDR3 is TGTGCCAGCAGCGTCTACAGGGGCCCTACCTACGAGCAGTACTTC. Together with reference TRBV11-2 and TRBJ2-7, the CDR3 gives the full variable domain: EAGVAQSPRYKIIEKRQSVAFWCNPISGHATLYWYQQILGQGPKLLIQFQNNGVVDDSQLPKDRFSAERLKGVDSTLKIQPAKLEDSAVYLCASSVYRGPTYEQYFGPGTRLTVT.

The V call is TRBV5-1, the J call TRBJ2-7; D uncertain. The ends were cut back, 0 bases at V and 2 bases at J, with 12 bases in the middle. CDR3 length: 15 amino acids. Per germline, CDR1 SGHRS and CDR2 YFSETQ. CDR3 DNA: TGCGCCAGCAGCTTGGAGCCAGGAAGTACCTACGAGCAGTACTTC. This gives the protein CASSLEPGSTYEQYF.

The chain is built from TRBV10-3 and TRBJ1-2; D may be TRBD1 (5 bases). The CDR3 runs to 19 residues. V lost 0 bases, J lost 6 bases, and 26 bases lay in between. Germline CDR1 reads ENHRY; CDR2 reads SYGVKD. CDR3 loop: CAISESGQGIIGEVHGYTF. CDR3 nucleotides: TGTGCCATCAGTGAGTCGGGGCAAGGAATAATCGGCGAGGTCCATGGCTACACCTTC.

The chain carries TRBV9 and TRBJ2-3; no definite D call. V was shortened by 3 bases and J by 0 bases, with 8 bases between the two germline ends. This CDR3 is built from 14 residues. CDR1 SGDLS and CDR2 YYNGEE come from the germline V gene. Here the CDR3 reads CASSGTSSTDTQYF. In nucleotides, the CDR3 is TGTGCCAGCAGCGGCACAAGTAGCACAGATACGCAGTATTTT.

The rearrangement links TRBV5-4 to TRBJ2-3; 9 bases agree with TRBD1. Unmatched junction bases numbered 4, after V lost 7 bases and J lost 4 bases. Germline V gene lookup returns CDR1 SGHNT and CDR2 YYREEE (reference sequence). This CDR3 is 13 amino acids long. The CDR3 nucleotides read TGTGCCAGCCGGGACAGGGATTCAGATACGCAGTATTTT. Residues: CASRDRDSDTQYF.

The rearrangement uses TRBV28 and TRBJ2-1; 9 bases match TRBD1. The CDR3 covers 16 residues. Germline lookup yields CDR1 MDHEN and CDR2 SYDVKM. J was trimmed by 3 bases and V by 8 bases; bases with no gene match: 11. CDR3 protein: CASRFRPGQGYNEQFF. The CDR3, as DNA: TGTGCCAGCCGATTTCGCCCGGGACAGGGCTACAATGAGCAGTTCTTC.

J is TRBJ1-4 and V is TRBV3-1 (or the pseudogene TRBV3-2), with a tentative D call TRBD1 (5 bases). The CDR3 loop spans 15 amino acids. Germline V gene lookup returns CDR1 LGHDT and CDR2 YNNKEL (reference sequence). Deletions cut 4 bases from V and 8 bases from J, with 17 bases between. The CDR3 sequence: CASSPPLGGKEKLFF. CDR3 nucleotides: TGTGCCAGCAGCCCCCCCTTGGGGGGTAAAGAAAAACTGTTTTTT.

The chain uses TRBV2 and TRBJ1-2; 8 bases agree with TRBD1. V dropped 6 bases and J dropped 4; count of bases not matched to a gene: 7. The CDR3 extends over 14 amino acids. Germline V lookup: CDR1 SNHLY, CDR2 FYNNEI. CDR3: CASSGQGAIYGYTF. DNA of the CDR3: TGTGCCAGCAGCGGGCAGGGGGCCATCTATGGCTACACCTTC. The variable domain in full, with the rest retrieved from reference TRBV2 and TRBJ1-2, is EPEVTQTPSHQVTQMGQEVILRCVPISNHLYFYWYRQILGQKVEFLVSFYNNEISEKSEIFDDQFSVERPDGSNFTLKIRSTKLEDSAMYFCASSGQGAIYGYTFGSGTRLTVV.

This chain joins TRBV11-2 and TRBJ1-5; TRBD1 might be the D (6 bases). The CDR3 sequence is 14 residues long. V was shortened by 3 bases and J by 3 bases, with 9 bases between the two germline ends. Germline CDR1 is SGHAT and CDR2 is FQNNGV. CDR3 region: CASSLNRANQPQHF. The CDR3 nucleotides read TGTGCCAGCAGCTTGAACAGGGCCAATCAGCCCCAGCATTTT.

The rearrangement links TRBV5-4 to TRBJ2-5, with a tentative D call TRBD1 (5 bases). Trimming pared 0 bases from V and 2 bases from J, leaving 14 bases between. Looked up from germline, CDR1 is SGHNT and CDR2 is YYREEE (reference sequence). CDR3 length: 16 amino acids. The CDR3 DNA reads TGTGCCAGCAGCTTGGACACAGGAATCGGGCAAGAGACCCAGTACTTC. Translation gives CASSLDTGIGQETQYF.

The CDR3 bases are TGTGCCAGCAGCGGATGGAGGCCGGACGGGAATAGCAATCAGCCCCAGCATTTT. Encoded protein: CASSGWRPDGNSNQPQHF. The chain uses TRBV5-5 and TRBJ1-5; D gene uncertain. Germline-derived CDR1 and CDR2 are SGHKS and YYEKEE (reference sequence). V was trimmed by 4 bases and J by 0 bases, leaving 20 bases between them. This CDR3 is built from 18 residues.

V gene TRBV2 combines with J gene TRBJ1-2, with D possibly TRBD1 on 5 matching bases. From germline, CDR1 is SNHLY and CDR2 FYNNEI. CDR3 length: 14 residues. Trimming shortened V by 7 bases and J by 1 base, and 13 bases separated the two germline ends. As DNA, the CDR3 is TGTGCCAGCATAAATCGGCAGGGTAACTATGGCTACACCTTC. It specifies CASINRQGNYGYTF.

The rearrangement joins TRBV27 to TRBJ2-1; 11 nucleotides agree with TRBD2. The CDR3 contains 17 residues. Germline lookup yields CDR1 MNHEY and CDR2 SMNVEV (reference sequence). J was trimmed by 8 bases and V by 3 bases; bases with no gene match: 12. Here the CDR3 DNA reads TGTGCCAGCAGTTTTGTTAGCGGGGGGGTCCGTGTGGATGAGCAGTTCTTC. Its translation is CASSFVSGGVRVDEQFF.

This chain links TRBV13 with TRBJ1-1, with a possible D match to TRBD1 (6 bases). V lost 5 bases and J lost 2, with 18 bases in between. This CDR3 has 16 amino acids. Germline V CDR1 and CDR2: PRHDT, FYEKMQ (reference sequence). CDR3 in amino acids: CASSLGGTFTNTEAFF. As DNA, the CDR3 is TGTGCCAGCAGCCTGGGGGGGACATTTACCAACACTGAAGCTTTCTTT.

This clone has a single count. V gene TRBV18 combines with J gene TRBJ2-5, with TRBD2 identical over 10 bases. This CDR3 is 16 amino acids long. Germline CDR1 is KGHSH and CDR2 is LQKENI. V was pared by 5 bases and J by 4 bases, with 10 bases of the junction left unmatched. The CDR3 here is CASSNGGTSVGETQYF. CDR3 bases: TGTGCCAGCTCAAACGGAGGGACTAGCGTCGGAGAGACCCAGTACTTC.

The CDR3 DNA is TGTGCCTACCCCCCCCAACTAGCGGGAGGGGCCGGGGAGCTGTTTTTT. This codes for CAYPPQLAGGAGELFF. The genes are TRBV30 and TRBJ2-2, with 13 bases that match TRBD2. This CDR3 is 16 amino acids long. J was trimmed by 6 bases and V by 7 bases; bases with no gene match: 11. Germline CDR1 reads GTSNPN; CDR2 reads SVGIG (reference sequence).

The chain couples TRBV7-9 to TRBJ1-3; no clear D gene. In germline, CDR1 is SEHNR, CDR2 FQNEAQ (reference sequence). The CDR3 runs 13 residues. Between the trimmed V and J ends, which lost 2 bases and 4 bases, there was a span of 6 bases. The CDR3 is CASSLSSGNTIYF. The CDR3 DNA sequence: TGTGCCAGCAGCTTATCTTCCGGAAACACCATATATTTT.

The chain couples TRBV28 to TRBJ1-1, with D maybe TRBD1 (6 bases). Germline V lookup: CDR1 MDHEN, CDR2 SYDVKM. The CDR3 is 16 residues long. The V end lost 8 bases, the J end lost 2 bases, and 21 bases lay between the germline ends. The CDR3 is CASEGRNREGNTEAFF. The CDR3, as DNA: TGTGCCAGCGAGGGGAGAAACAGGGAAGGTAACACTGAAGCTTTCTTT.

This clone was found a few times. The gene calls are TRBV27 and TRBJ1-4; weak D call: TRBD1 (6 bases). The germline CDR1 and CDR2 sequences are MNHEY and SMNVEV (reference sequence). This CDR3 is built from 15 residues. Trimming left V 5 bases short and J 3 bases short, with 13 bases between. The CDR3, as DNA: TGTGCCAGCAGTCTCACAGGGCTGGCTAATGAAAAACTGTTTTTT. Translation: CASSLTGLANEKLFF. Looking up the rest from reference TRBV27 and TRBJ1-4 gives the full variable domain: EAQVTQNPRYLITVTGKKLTVTCSQNMNHEYMSWYRQDPGLGLRQIYYSMNVEVTDKGDVPEGYKVSRKEKRNFPLILESPSPNQTSLYFCASSLTGLANEKLFFGSGTQLSVL.

The chain has TRBV19 and TRBJ2-2; the D gene is possibly TRBD1 (6 bases). V dropped 3 bases and J dropped 6 bases, with 14 bases sitting between them. From germline, CDR1 is LNHDA and CDR2 SQIVND (reference sequence). This CDR3 comprises 15 residues. CDR3 residues: CASSISRGMAGELFF. The CDR3 DNA reads TGTGCCAGTAGTATCTCTAGGGGGATGGCCGGGGAGCTGTTTTTT.

The chain couples TRBV6-5 to TRBJ2-2; TRBD2 matches 9 bases. The V segment lost 7 bases and the J segment 5 bases; nucleotides outside the gene matches: 5. The germline V gene encodes CDR1 MNHEY and CDR2 SVGAGI. The CDR3 totals 14 residues. The CDR3 here is CASNLAGPTGELFF. CDR3 bases: TGTGCCAGCAACCTAGCGGGACCAACCGGGGAGCTGTTTTTT.

The rearrangement uses TRBV11-2 and TRBJ1-5; 7 bases match TRBD1. This CDR3 has 17 amino acids. Germline V lookup: CDR1 SGHAT, CDR2 FQNNGV. After removal of 2 bases from V and 4 bases from J, the junction contained 11 bases not matched to a gene. CDR3 nucleotide sequence: TGTGCCAGCAGCTTACTGTCCTCACAGGGGAATAATCAGCCCCAGCATTTT. This gives the protein CASSLLSSQGNNQPQHF.

CDR3 coding DNA: TGCACCAGCAGCCAAGTCCTGGTTGCGCCTCCTTTCTATGGCTACACCTTC. Its protein product is CTSSQVLVAPPFYGYTF. This chain joins TRBV1 and TRBJ1-2. TRBV1 is described as a pseudogene. This CDR3 comprises 17 residues.